These 13 T cell receptor beta chains were sequenced from one sample in a study of STAT3 mutations in large granular lymphocyte leukemia. General study results and limits: Every T-LGLL patient had at least one immunodominant TCRbeta clonotype.

Generated by immunoSEQ multiplex PCR, the TCRdb table keeps only in-frame clones and is missing some. The table records 6,000 or so clones, around a third of them present only once. Antigen specificity for these receptors is unknown. The sequenced sample was peripheral blood mononuclear cells. The receptors were sampled from a middle-aged woman with T-cell large granular lymphocyte leukemia. Some clones in this sample may be carry-over from other donors' samples.

The table lists this clone with a few counts. V is TRBV18 and J is TRBJ2-7; no clear D gene. CDR3 length equals 12 residues. Germline values: CDR1 KGHSH, CDR2 LQKENI. Trimming took 6 bases from V and 4 from J, leaving 10 bases between them. The CDR3 here is CASSQDVYEQYF. DNA of the CDR3: TGTGCCAGCTCTCAGGACGTTTACGAGCAGTACTTC.

This clone is judged large. The V gene is TRBV7-8, the J gene TRBJ2-7, with D perhaps TRBD1 (5 bases). Germline V lookup: CDR1 SGHVS, CDR2 FQNEAQ. V lost 6 bases to trimming and J lost 1 base, with 16 bases between them. The CDR3 contains 15 residues. The CDR3 DNA is TGTGCCAGCAGACCCCGGCAGGGTCCTTCCTACGAGCAGTACTTC. Protein: CASRPRQGPSYEQYF.

The V call is TRBV19, the J call TRBJ1-4; D gene uncertain. Looked up from germline, CDR1 is LNHDA and CDR2 is SQIVND (reference sequence). This CDR3 spans 14 amino acids. The ends were cut back, 5 bases at V and 10 bases at J, with 17 bases in the middle. CDR3 nucleotide sequence: TGTGCCAGTAGTCCGCGGACCTTCAGTGGAAAACTGTTTTTT. The encoded protein is CASSPRTFSGKLFF.

In this sample, this clone turned up once. The J gene is TRBJ2-2, the V gene TRBV7-9; 8 nucleotides match TRBD1. Germline CDR1 and CDR2: SEHNR and FQNEAQ (reference sequence). There are 14 residues in the CDR3. Trimming took 4 bases from V and 5 from J; bases not matched to a gene: 3. CDR3 coding DNA: TGTGCCAGCAGCTCGCAGGGGGCGACCGGGGAGCTGTTTTTT. Translation: CASSSQGATGELFF.

Only a few counts were recorded for this clone. The chain combines TRBV13 with TRBJ1-5; 8 bases map to TRBD1. Germline V gene lookup returns CDR1 PRHDT and CDR2 FYEKMQ (reference sequence). Trimming removed 0 bases from V and 7 bases from J; junction bases left unmatched: 2. The CDR3 totals 14 residues. CDR3 sequence (DNA): TGTGCCAGCAGCTTAGGATCAGGGGGCCAGCCCCAGCATTTT. Amino acid sequence: CASSLGSGGQPQHF.

The rearrangement joins TRBV29-1 to TRBJ1-6, with D possibly TRBD1 on 5 matching bases. Per the germline V gene, CDR1 is SQVTM and CDR2 is ANQGSEA. V shed 1 base and J shed 0 bases, with 10 bases lying between them. The CDR3 runs 16 residues. The CDR3 bases are TGCAGCGTTGAAGCCAGGGCGAGCTCCTATAATTCACCCCTCCACTTT. Translated, it gives CSVEARASSYNSPLHF.

This clone was seen only a few times. The CDR3: CASSPPEAGGRPEQYF. CDR3 coding DNA: TGTGCCAGCTCACCACCGGAAGCGGGGGGCCGCCCCGAGCAGTACTTC. V is TRBV18 and J is TRBJ2-7, with TRBD2 matching over 9 bases. There are 16 residues in the CDR3. V lost 0 bases and J lost 6; bases outside the gene matches: 9. Germline assignment: CDR1 KGHSH and CDR2 LQKENI.

V gene TRBV9 combines with J gene TRBJ2-7, with 10 bases fitting TRBD1. CDR1 is SGDLS, CDR2 YYNGEE, per germline. V shed 4 bases, J shed 5 bases, and the junction held 9 bases outside the gene matches. This CDR3 has 15 residues. The chain's CDR3 is CASSRSGQGYHEQYF. The CDR3, as DNA: TGTGCCAGCAGCCGATCGGGACAGGGGTACCACGAGCAGTACTTC.

This clone appeared a few times. This rearrangement joins TRBV4-1 to TRBJ1-1, with 8 bases matching TRBD1. With 5 bases clipped from V and 1 base from J, the junction kept 6 bases outside the gene matches. This CDR3 contains 15 residues. Germline V CDR1 and CDR2: MGHRA, YSYEKL. The CDR3 DNA reads as TGCGCCAGCAGCTTCCAACAGGGGGGGAACACTGAAGCTTTCTTT. Residues: CASSFQQGGNTEAFF.

J is TRBJ2-7 and V is TRBV9, with D possibly being TRBD1 (6 bases). CDR1 is SGDLS, CDR2 YYNGEE, per germline. The V gene lost 1 base and the J gene lost 3 bases, with 11 bases spanning the gap. This CDR3 has 14 residues. The CDR3 region is CASSVRVGGYEQYF. CDR3 sequence (DNA): TGTGCCAGCAGCGTAAGGGTAGGGGGCTACGAGCAGTACTTC.

CDR3: CASRIGTDLYTF. DNA for the CDR3: TGTGCCAGCAGAATAGGGACAGACCTCTACACCTTC. This chain links TRBV6-5 with TRBJ1-2; 7 nucleotides align to TRBD1. The CDR3 runs 12 residues. Germline V gives CDR1 MNHEY, CDR2 SVGAGI. The V and J ends lost 6 bases and 10 bases, in that order; junction bases with no gene match: 8.

This clone was observed a few times. The genes are TRBV6-5 and TRBJ1-1; D might be TRBD1 (6 bases). Germline V lookup: CDR1 MNHEY, CDR2 SVGAGI. The V end lost 5 bases, the J end lost 1 base, and 14 bases lay between the germline ends. The CDR3 has 15 amino acids. CDR3 amino acids: CASSQPGQRNTEAFF. The CDR3 DNA reads as TGTGCCAGCAGTCAGCCGGGACAAAGGAACACTGAAGCTTTCTTT.

V is TRBV5-8 and J is TRBJ2-1, with 8 positions matching TRBD2. CDR3 length equals 13 residues. Germline loops: CDR1 SGHTS, CDR2 YDEGEE. Germline trimming cut 4 bases from V and 11 bases from J; bases unmatched to any gene: 8. The CDR3 sequence is CASSAAGTRKQFF. CDR3 coding DNA: TGTGCCAGCAGCGCGGCGGGGACTAGGAAGCAGTTCTTC.